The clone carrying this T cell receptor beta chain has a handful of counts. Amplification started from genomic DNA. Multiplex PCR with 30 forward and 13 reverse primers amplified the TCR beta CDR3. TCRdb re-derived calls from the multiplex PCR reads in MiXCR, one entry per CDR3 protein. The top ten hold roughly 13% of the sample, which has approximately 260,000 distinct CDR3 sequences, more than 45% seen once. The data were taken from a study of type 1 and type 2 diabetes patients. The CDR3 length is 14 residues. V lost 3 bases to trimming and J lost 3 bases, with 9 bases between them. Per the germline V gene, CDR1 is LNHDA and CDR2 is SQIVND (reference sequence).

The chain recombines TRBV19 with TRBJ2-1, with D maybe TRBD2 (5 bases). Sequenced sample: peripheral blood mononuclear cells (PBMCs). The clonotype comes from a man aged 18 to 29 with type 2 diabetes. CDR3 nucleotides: TGTGCCAGTAGTATCAGCGGACTCTACAATGAGCAGTTCTTC. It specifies CASSISGLYNEQFF.